Described below is a single T cell receptor beta chain sequence and its context. What antigen it recognizes has not been identified. Per-base qualities were not stored, and no clone one base away is much larger. V was cut back by 0 bases and J by 4 bases, leaving a gap of 18 bases between them. The germline V gene (reference sequence) supplies CDR1 SEHNR and CDR2 FQNEAQ. From the cysteine up to the phenylalanine, the CDR3 has a length of 17 residues. CDR3 DNA only is kept here, 51 bases in frame from base 1. Collaborating institutions collected whole blood in K2EDTA tubes following their own protocols. For TCRbeta analysis, collaborators shipped samples as frozen whole blood, isolated PBMCs, or DNA extracted from either of those sample types. This sample was taken from a study of blood T cell repertoires in COVID-19 (dated by TCRdb to 2020 to 2021). Some background on the complete study: Collaborator samples came from the United States, Italy and Spain and covered acute and convalescent phases of COVID-19. Where HLA class I and class II types were available, the types were taken from metadata supplied by the sample provider, not from assay-based typing. The dataset comprised deeply sampled blood TCRbeta repertoires from subjects exposed to, actively infected with, or recovered from COVID-19. A de-identified subject ID, COVID-19 status, age in years and sex were almost always included in the sample metadata. The samples were drawn from two sources: the first 160 participants of the ongoing ImmuneRACE study, and 1,254 subjects contributed by 6 global collaborators. The material from the prospective study consisted of cDNA or gDNA derived from T cells, B-cell-depleted T cells, or PBMCs. The repertoires were made available in a free public database intended to serve as a resource for research on the immune response to SARS-CoV-2. The full study reports these points: The quantity of clinical and demographic metadata differed by source and by participant and was supplied without curation.

The immunoSEQ Assay, a bias-controlled multiplex PCR, was used to amplify TCRbeta CDR3 regions from genomic DNA. On the authors' methods: The number of nucleated cells in each sample was estimated from the amplification of reference gene primers within the assay. To quantify the absolute abundance of each unique TCRbeta CDR3 rearrangement, sequence reads were collapsed and filtered. For each sample, productive Simpson clonality was calculated as the square root of Simpson's diversity index across productive rearrangements. TCRdb stores this immuneACCESS table with in-frame sequences only. Part of the clones is absent; in the studies checked, under half of the shortfall reflects unresolved V genes, and no reason is known for the rest. D and trimming were read from the DNA, whereas the V and J calls and clone size are those reported in that table. This sample is represented by about 150,000 clones; roughly 88% of them were singletons. Approximately 10% of the sample rests with the top ten.

The receptor comes from a woman in her fifties or sixties with acute or convalescent COVID-19. The material sequenced was peripheral blood. The V and J genes are TRBV7-9 and TRBJ2-5; TRBD2 is a possible D gene, resting on 7 matching bases. CDR3 loop: CASSLAGGRTSGETQYF. The nucleotide sequence reads as follows: TGTGCCAGCAGCTTAGCGGGGGGGCGTACGTCTGGAGAGACCCAGTACTTC.